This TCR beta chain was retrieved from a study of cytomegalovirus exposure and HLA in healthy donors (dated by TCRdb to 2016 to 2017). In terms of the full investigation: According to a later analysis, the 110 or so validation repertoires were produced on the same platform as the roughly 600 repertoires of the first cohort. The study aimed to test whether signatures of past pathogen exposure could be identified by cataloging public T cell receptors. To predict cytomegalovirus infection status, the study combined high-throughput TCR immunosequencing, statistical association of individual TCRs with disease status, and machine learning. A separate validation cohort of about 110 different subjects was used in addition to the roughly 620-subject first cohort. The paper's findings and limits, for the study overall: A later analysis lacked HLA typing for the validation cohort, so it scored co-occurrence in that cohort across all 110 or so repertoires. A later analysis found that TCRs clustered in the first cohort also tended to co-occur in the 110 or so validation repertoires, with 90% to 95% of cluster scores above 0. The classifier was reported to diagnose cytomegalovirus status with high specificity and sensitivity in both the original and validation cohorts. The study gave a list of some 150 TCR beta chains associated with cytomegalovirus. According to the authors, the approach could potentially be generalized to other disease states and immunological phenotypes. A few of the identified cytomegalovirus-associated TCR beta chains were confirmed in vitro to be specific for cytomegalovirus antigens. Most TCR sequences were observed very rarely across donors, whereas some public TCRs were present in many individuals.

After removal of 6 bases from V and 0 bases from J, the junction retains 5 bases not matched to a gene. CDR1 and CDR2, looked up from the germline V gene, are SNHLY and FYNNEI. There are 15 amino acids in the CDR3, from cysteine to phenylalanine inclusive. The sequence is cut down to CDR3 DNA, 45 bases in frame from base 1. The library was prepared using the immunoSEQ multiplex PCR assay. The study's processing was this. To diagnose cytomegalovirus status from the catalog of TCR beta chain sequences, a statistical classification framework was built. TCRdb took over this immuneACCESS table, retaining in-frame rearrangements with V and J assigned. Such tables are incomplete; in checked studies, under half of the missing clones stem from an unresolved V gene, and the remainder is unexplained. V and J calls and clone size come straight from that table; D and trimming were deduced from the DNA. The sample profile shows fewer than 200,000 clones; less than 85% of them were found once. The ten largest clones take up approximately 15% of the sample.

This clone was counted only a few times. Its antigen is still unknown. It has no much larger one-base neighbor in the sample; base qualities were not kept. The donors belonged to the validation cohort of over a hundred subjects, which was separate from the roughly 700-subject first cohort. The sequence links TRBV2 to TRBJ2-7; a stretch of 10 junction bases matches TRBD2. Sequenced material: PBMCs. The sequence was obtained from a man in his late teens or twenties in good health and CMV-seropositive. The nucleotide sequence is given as TGTGCCAGCAGGCTAGGACTAGCGGCCTCCTACGAGCAGTACTTC. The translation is CASRLGLAASYEQYF. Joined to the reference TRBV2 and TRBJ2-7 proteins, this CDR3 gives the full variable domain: EPEVTQTPSHQVTQMGQEVILRCVPISNHLYFYWYRQILGQKVEFLVSFYNNEISEKSEIFDDQFSVERPDGSNFTLKIRSTKLEDSAMYFCASRLGLAASYEQYFGPGTRLTVT.